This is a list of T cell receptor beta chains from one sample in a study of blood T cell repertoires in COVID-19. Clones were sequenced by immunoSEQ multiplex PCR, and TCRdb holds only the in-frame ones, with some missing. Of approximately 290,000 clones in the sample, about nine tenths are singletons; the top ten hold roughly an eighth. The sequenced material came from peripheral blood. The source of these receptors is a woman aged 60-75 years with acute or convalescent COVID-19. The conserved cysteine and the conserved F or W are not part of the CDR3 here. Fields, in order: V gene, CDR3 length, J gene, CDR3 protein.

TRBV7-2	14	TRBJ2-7	ASSLVGTGTTYEQY
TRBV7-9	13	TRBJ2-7	ASSWTSGFSYEQY
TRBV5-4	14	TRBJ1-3	ASSLTGGLSGNTIY
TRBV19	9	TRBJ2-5	ASSIGGTQY
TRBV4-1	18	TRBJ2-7	ASSQDRASGGPRSSYEQY
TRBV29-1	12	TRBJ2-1	SGTWRTSYNEQF
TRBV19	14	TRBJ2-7	ASSRLSGTPTYEQY
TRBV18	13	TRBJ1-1	ASSLDRGGNAEAF
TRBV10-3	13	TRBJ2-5	AISERSGGMETQY
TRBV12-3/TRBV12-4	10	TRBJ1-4	ASSPNNEKLF
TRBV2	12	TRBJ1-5	ASSEGQTHQPQH
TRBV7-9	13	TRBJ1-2	ASNPGDRTNYGYT
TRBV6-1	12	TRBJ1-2	ASSEALGNYGYT
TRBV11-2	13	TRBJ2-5	ASSQLAGGQETQY
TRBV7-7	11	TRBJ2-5	ASSSGGTETQY
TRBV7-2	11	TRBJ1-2	ASSLATGYGYT
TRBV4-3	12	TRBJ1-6	ASSPYRGYSPLH
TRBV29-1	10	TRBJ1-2	SATGGDLGYT
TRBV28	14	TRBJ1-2	ASSLGGQGRRGGYT
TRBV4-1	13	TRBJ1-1	ASSQEERLNTEAF
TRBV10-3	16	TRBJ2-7	AISDGLAGGPTSYEQY
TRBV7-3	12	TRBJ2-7	ASSLNPGTYEQY
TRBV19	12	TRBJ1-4	ASSLREAGEKLF
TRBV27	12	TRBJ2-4	ASSLSNNKNIQY
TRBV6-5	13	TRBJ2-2	ASSYTMDNPGELF
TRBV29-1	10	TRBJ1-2	SAKYLTVGYT
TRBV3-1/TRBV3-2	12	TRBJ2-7	ASSQLAGSYEQY
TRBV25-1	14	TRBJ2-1	ASSGRAGAGPNEQF
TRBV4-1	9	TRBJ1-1	ASSQAAEAF
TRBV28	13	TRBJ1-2	ASSPKATGRSGYT
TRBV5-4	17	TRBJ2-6	ASSRDSFFESSGANVLT
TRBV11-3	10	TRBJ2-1	ASSWRDNEQF
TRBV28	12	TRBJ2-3	ASSRDRYTDTQY
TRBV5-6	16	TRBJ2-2	ASSLRTSGRFDTGELF
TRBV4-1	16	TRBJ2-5	ASSPLILGLAYVETQY
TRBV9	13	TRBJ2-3	ASSIRTGSTDTQY
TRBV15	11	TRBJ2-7	ATSREIGGEQY
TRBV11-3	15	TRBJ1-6	ASSLVTEDSYNSPLH
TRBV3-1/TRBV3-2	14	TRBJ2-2	ASSFRGVINTGELF
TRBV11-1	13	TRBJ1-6	ASSRQGANNSPLH
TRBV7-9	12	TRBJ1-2	ASSLSRENYGYT
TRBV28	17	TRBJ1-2	ASSLLPGHVMLANYGYT
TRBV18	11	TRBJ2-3	ASSRAGSHTQY
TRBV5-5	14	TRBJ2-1	ASSLAAGVSYNEQF
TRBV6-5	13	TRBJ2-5	ASTRASGRVETQY
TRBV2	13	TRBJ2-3	ASRLYSVGTDTQY
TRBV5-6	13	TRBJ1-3	ASSWGQSSWNTIY
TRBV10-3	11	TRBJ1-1	AISALSGTEAF
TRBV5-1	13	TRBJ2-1	ASSTGTGGGDEQF
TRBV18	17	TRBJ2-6	ASSPPVGQGTSGANVLT
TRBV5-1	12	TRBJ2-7	ASSLGGGSYEQY
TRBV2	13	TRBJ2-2	ASSEVAGPTGELF
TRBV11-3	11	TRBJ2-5	ASSLFARETQY
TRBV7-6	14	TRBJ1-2	ASSPIRGELNYGYT
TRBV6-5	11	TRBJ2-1	ASRDRGWDEQF
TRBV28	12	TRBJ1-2	ASRTGQGANGYT
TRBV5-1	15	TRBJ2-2	ASSLATAALNTGELF